These 26 T cell receptor beta chains were sequenced from one sample in a study of CD8 T cells in Susac syndrome. RNA was extracted with the RNeasy kit, and a quantity of 0.5 to 1 ug was reverse transcribed using random hexamers. MiXCR was run by TCRdb on the immunoSEQ multiplex PCR reads, yielding one entry per CDR3 protein. The top ten hold approximately 0.18% of the sample, which has around 270,000 distinct CDR3 sequences, approximately 91% seen once. Source material: CD8+ T cells from PBMCs. These receptors were obtained from a human donor with multiple sclerosis.

The chain employs TRBV3-1 and TRBJ2-7, with 9 bases fitting TRBD2. The V segment lost 8 bases and the J segment 0 bases; nucleotides outside the gene matches: 11. The CDR3 has 16 residues. The germline V gene has CDR1 LGHDT and CDR2 YNNKEL (reference sequence). As DNA, the CDR3 is TGTGCCAGCTCGGGCGGGGGGGACCACAGCTCCTACGAGCAGTACTTC. Translation: CASSGGGDHSSYEQYF.

This rearrangement joins TRBV3-1 to TRBJ2-1, with D hard to call. V was cut by 1 base and J by 2 bases, with 9 bases left in between. This CDR3 has 15 residues. Per germline, CDR1 LGHDT and CDR2 YNNKEL (reference sequence). The DNA for the CDR3 is TGTGCCAGCAGCCAAGCTGGGCTACCCTACAATGAGCAGTTCTTC. Translation gives CASSQAGLPYNEQFF.

This rearrangement joins TRBV3-1 to TRBJ2-5; TRBD2 matches 15 bases. The V gene end was trimmed by 5 bases and the J gene end by 0 bases; junction bases not matched to a gene: 4. This CDR3 is built from 17 residues. Germline assignment: CDR1 LGHDT and CDR2 YNNKEL (reference sequence). CDR3 sequence (DNA): TGTGCCAGCAGCTACGGACTAGCGGGAGGGTACCAAGAGACCCAGTACTTC. Translation gives CASSYGLAGGYQETQYF.

This chain joins TRBV19 and TRBJ2-7, with 9 bases aligning to TRBD1. The length of the CDR3 is 16 residues. V lost 5 bases and J lost 1; bases outside the gene matches: 9. Germline V lookup: CDR1 LNHDA, CDR2 SQIVND (reference sequence). The CDR3 region has the DNA TGTGCCAGTAGTCCAGGACAGGGGCCGGTGTCCTACGAGCAGTACTTC. It yields the protein CASSPGQGPVSYEQYF.

In its sample, this clonotype was seen a few times. V is TRBV7-9 and J is TRBJ2-7; D is uncertain. The ends were cut back, 5 bases at V and 4 bases at J, with 9 bases in the middle. The CDR3 is 12 residues long. Per germline, CDR1 SEHNR and CDR2 FQNEAQ (reference sequence). The CDR3 here is CASSHPTYEQYF. The CDR3 DNA follows: TGTGCCAGCAGCCACCCCACGTACGAGCAGTACTTC.

The chain has TRBV27 and TRBJ1-1, with D tentatively TRBD1 (6 bases). This CDR3 has 13 residues. In germline, CDR1 is MNHEY, CDR2 SMNVEV (reference sequence). The ends were cut back, 6 bases at V and 7 bases at J, with 15 bases in the middle. CDR3 sequence (DNA): TGTGCCAGCAGCCCCTCGACAGGTCTTGAAGCTTTCTTT. Protein product: CASSPSTGLEAFF.

In its sample, this clonotype was seen once. This chain uses TRBV6-5 with TRBJ2-2; 7 bases agree with TRBD2. The CDR3 has 15 residues. The germline gives CDR1 MNHEY, CDR2 SVGAGI. V dropped 5 bases and J dropped 5; count of bases not matched to a gene: 8. CDR3 sequence reads: CASSGQGLWTGELFF. The CDR3 nucleotides read TGTGCCAGCAGTGGCCAGGGACTATGGACCGGGGAGCTGTTTTTT.

The chain is built from TRBV7-2 and TRBJ2-5; possibly TRBD2 for D (6 bases). The CDR3 extends over 16 amino acids. The V gene's germline CDR1 is SGHTA and CDR2 FQGNSA. V shed 1 base and J shed 1 base, with 13 bases lying between them. The CDR3 protein is CASSLVRAGTQETQYF. In DNA form, the CDR3 reads TGTGCCAGCAGCTTAGTTCGGGCGGGGACCCAAGAGACCCAGTACTTC.

This chain uses TRBV6-1 with TRBJ1-2; D uncertain. Germline V gene lookup returns CDR1 MNHNS and CDR2 SASEGT. Trimming pared 3 bases from V and 6 bases from J, leaving 11 bases between. CDR3 length: 13 residues. The CDR3 nucleotides read TGTGCCAGCAGTGAGTACGTCGGTAATGGCTACACCTTC. Its protein is CASSEYVGNGYTF.

The chain links TRBV19 to TRBJ1-5; 8 nucleotides line up with TRBD1. The V gene end was trimmed by 7 bases and the J gene end by 2 bases; junction bases not matched to a gene: 1. The CDR3 length is 13 residues. Germline V gene sequence: CDR1 LNHDA, CDR2 SQIVND (reference sequence). CDR3 DNA sequence: TGTGCCAGTATGACAGGGGGCAATCAGCCCCAGCATTTT. It encodes CASMTGGNQPQHF. The full variable domain, with the rest looked up from reference TRBV19 and TRBJ1-5, is DGGITQSPKYLFRKEGQNVTLSCEQNLNHDAMYWYRQDPGQGLRLIYYSQIVNDFQKGDIAEGYSVSREKKESFPLTVTSAQKNPTAFYLCASMTGGNQPQHFGDGTRLSIL.

This clonotype was counted between two and nine times. The gene calls are TRBV29-1 and TRBJ2-5, with D possibly being TRBD1 (5 bases). V was cut by 2 bases and J by 5 bases, with 12 bases left in between. This CDR3 is 13 amino acids long. Germline V gene lookup returns CDR1 SQVTM and CDR2 ANQGSEA. The CDR3 DNA reads as TGCAGCGTTGAACCGCAGGGCTGGGAGACCCAGTACTTC. This codes for CSVEPQGWETQYF.

The CDR3 DNA reads as TGTGCCTTAAGGTTCTCCCAGACTTATAGCAATCAGCCCCAGCATTTT. This encodes CALRFSQTYSNQPQHF. The chain links TRBV25-1 to TRBJ1-5; D not certain. The V gene's germline CDR1 is MGHDK and CDR2 SYGVNS. V lost 11 bases to trimming and J lost 0 bases, with 20 bases between them. The CDR3 runs to 16 residues.

The V gene is TRBV11-2, the J gene TRBJ2-2; 8 bases are a match to TRBD1. J lost 5 bases, V lost 1 base, and 6 bases had no gene match. This CDR3 is built from 16 residues. CDR1 and CDR2 from the germline V gene are SGHAT and FQNNGV. DNA of the CDR3: TGTGCCAGCAGCTTAGTGGACAGGGCGGGGACCGGGGAGCTGTTTTTT. It codes for CASSLVDRAGTGELFF.

This chain joins TRBV29-1 and TRBJ1-1; no firm D call. V lost 2 bases and J lost 2, with 9 bases in between. Per the germline V gene, CDR1 is SQVTM and CDR2 is ANQGSEA. This CDR3 contains 13 residues. The CDR3 nucleotides read TGCAGCGTTGAATTGGGTTTTAACACTGAAGCTTTCTTT. As protein: CSVELGFNTEAFF.

This rearrangement joins TRBV4-3 to TRBJ2-1; 14 bases match TRBD2. The germline CDR1 and CDR2 sequences are LGHNA and YSLEER. The CDR3 has 19 amino acids. J was trimmed by 3 bases and V by 3 bases; bases with no gene match: 10. This CDR3 reads CASSHLGTSGSQLYNEQFF. DNA of the CDR3: TGCGCCAGCAGCCACCTCGGGACTAGCGGGAGCCAGCTCTACAATGAGCAGTTCTTC.

This clonotype has just one count. This chain uses TRBV12-3 or TRBV12-4 with TRBJ1-1, with 8 nucleotides matching TRBD1. The V gene end was trimmed by 3 bases and the J gene end by 3 bases; junction bases not matched to a gene: 6. There are 15 residues in the CDR3. CDR3 residues: CASSLSVTGDTEAFF. The CDR3 bases are TGTGCCAGCAGTTTGTCTGTGACAGGGGACACTGAAGCTTTCTTT.

The V call is TRBV29-1, the J call TRBJ2-2; no clear D gene. This CDR3 contains 12 residues. V lost 8 bases and J 5 bases, leaving 12 bases between the germline ends. Germline CDR1 reads SQVTM; CDR2 reads ANQGSEA. The CDR3 loop reads CSTDFGTGELFF. The CDR3 DNA reads as TGCAGCACTGACTTTGGAACCGGGGAGCTGTTTTTT.

This rearrangement joins TRBV19 to TRBJ2-1; 9 positions match TRBD1. Trimming at V came to 11 bases and at J to 5 bases, leaving 13 bases not matched to a gene. Germline values: CDR1 LNHDA, CDR2 SQIVND (reference sequence). This CDR3 is 15 amino acids long. CDR3 nucleotides: TGTGCCTCACAGGAGGACAGGGGATACCACAATGAGCAGTTCTTC. Protein sequence: CASQEDRGYHNEQFF.

A remark on this clonotype: Its ends do not fully match the called genes, so a read error is possible. The chain uses TRBV5-1 and TRBJ2-7; D is unclear. Germline lookup yields CDR1 SGHRS and CDR2 YFSETQ. This CDR3 has 11 residues. The CDR3 protein is CASRASYGQYF. The CDR3 nucleotides are TGCGCCAGCCGCGCCTCCTACGGGCAGTACTTC.

CDR3 in amino acids: CATSRSPGLLPPDTQYF. CDR3 nucleotide sequence: TGTGCCACCAGCAGAAGCCCGGGACTGCTACCCCCAGATACGCAGTATTTT. The rearrangement uses TRBV15 and TRBJ2-3, with D possibly TRBD2 on 6 matching bases. The CDR3 covers 17 residues. CDR1 LNHNV and CDR2 YYDKDF come from the germline V gene (reference sequence). The ends were cut back, 2 bases at V and 4 bases at J, with 19 bases in the middle.

The rearrangement uses TRBV27 and TRBJ1-1; 7 bases match TRBD1. Germline CDR1 is MNHEY and CDR2 is SMNVEV (reference sequence). J was trimmed by 4 bases and V by 7 bases; bases with no gene match: 9. This CDR3 has 14 amino acids. The CDR3 DNA sequence: TGTGCCAGCATACAGGGGTCAGGAAGCACTGAAGCTTTCTTT. Residues: CASIQGSGSTEAFF.

The V and J genes are TRBV4-3 and TRBJ2-3; 8 positions match TRBD2. The germline gives CDR1 LGHNA, CDR2 YSLEER. V lost 0 bases, J lost 2 bases, and 4 bases stayed unmatched. CDR3 length equals 16 residues. The CDR3 DNA reads TGCGCCAGCAGCCAAGAATCGGGAGGGCCCACAGATACGCAGTATTTT. Translation gives CASSQESGGPTDTQYF.

This chain's CDR3 is CASSQEEFGDRGYEQYF. CDR3 in DNA: TGTGCCAGCAGCCAAGAGGAATTTGGGGACAGGGGCTACGAGCAGTACTTC. The rearrangement uses TRBV3-1 and TRBJ2-7; 10 bases align to TRBD1. The CDR3 is 17 amino acids. V lost 0 bases, J lost 3 bases, and 8 bases stayed unmatched. Germline V gene data show CDR1 as LGHDT and CDR2 as YNNKEL (reference sequence).

The chain carries TRBV27 and TRBJ2-1; no definite D call. This CDR3 is built from 13 residues. Per germline, CDR1 MNHEY and CDR2 SMNVEV (reference sequence). V lost 0 bases and J lost 6, with 6 bases in between. In DNA form, the CDR3 reads TGTGCCAGCAGTTTATCTCAGCGCAATGAGCAGTTCTTC. Translated: CASSLSQRNEQFF.

This clonotype was recorded at least ten times. The chain has TRBV9 and TRBJ2-2; D is possibly TRBD1 (5 bases). Trimming cost V 4 bases and J 5 bases, with 6 bases left between them. The CDR3 has 12 amino acids. Germline lookup yields CDR1 SGDLS and CDR2 YYNGEE. The CDR3 spells CASSRGTGELFF. The DNA of the CDR3 is TGTGCCAGCAGCAGGGGAACCGGGGAGCTGTTTTTT. Supplemented by reference TRBV9 and TRBJ2-2, the full variable domain reads DSGVTQTPKHLITATGQRVTLRCSPRSGDLSVYWYQQSLDQGLQFLIQYYNGEERAKGNILERFSAQQFPDLHSELNLSSLELGDSALYFCASSRGTGELFFGEGSRLTVL.

In its sample, this clonotype was seen once. The rearrangement links TRBV4-3 to TRBJ2-1; unclear D gene. Per the germline V gene, CDR1 is LGHNA and CDR2 is YSLEER. The CDR3 covers 15 residues. The ends were cut back, 1 base at V and 1 base at J, with 8 bases in the middle. The CDR3 DNA reads as TGCGCCAGCAGCCAAGTCCGCGGTTCCTACAATGAGCAGTTCTTC. The encoded protein is CASSQVRGSYNEQFF.